This T cell receptor (beta chain) comes out of a study of human T cells and chemical hapten exposure. Trimming cost V 4 bases and J 7 bases, with 19 bases left between them. CDR3 length equals 15 residues. CDR1 is SGHTA, CDR2 FQGNSA, per germline. TCRdb itself ran the RACE reads through MiXCR, one entry per CDR3 protein. This sample carries some 170,000 distinct CDR3 sequences, roughly 25% of them seen once, and the ten largest clones take about 2.1%. Overall study findings and caveats: No change in TCRs above 1 in 1000 frequency was produced by DPC sensitization. Significantly more large CDR3 similarity clusters were formed by expanded TCRs than by controls.

As to time point: patch test 3, about 24 weeks after DPC sensitization. Treatment described: therapeutic diphenylcyclopropenone sensitization with weekly scalp DPC. Only a few counts were recorded for this clonotype. Its antigen is unknown. This TCR was recovered from a woman aged 18 to 35 with alopecia areata. Some clones in this sample may be carry-over from other donors' samples. The input for sequencing was whole blood, taken in connection with sensitization to the hapten diphenylcyclopropenone (DPC). This chain connects TRBV7-2 to TRBJ2-5, with TRBD2 as a possible D gene (5 bases). The CDR3 spells CASSSHNGLPGTQYF. CDR3 DNA sequence: TGTGCCAGCAGCTCTCACAACGGACTCCCCGGGACCCAGTACTTC.